This passage covers 28 T cell receptor beta chains from one sample sequenced in a study of blood T cell repertoires in COVID-19. Method: immunoSEQ multiplex PCR; TCRdb's copy keeps in-frame clones and lacks some. The sample includes about 200,000 clones, roughly four fifths of them seen just once. Material: PBMCs or T cells enriched from blood (not recorded which). The receptor set was obtained from a man in his forties or fifties who had recovered from COVID-19.

The genes are TRBV27 and TRBJ1-6; 7 bases fit TRBD1. The CDR3 spans 18 residues. J lost 6 bases, V lost 2 bases, and 13 bases had no gene match. Per the germline V gene, CDR1 is MNHEY and CDR2 is SMNVEV (reference sequence). The CDR3 DNA sequence: TGTGCCAGCAGTTTAATGACCCCTTACAGGGGCTCTAATTCACCCCTCCACTTT. It encodes CASSLMTPYRGSNSPLHF.

The chain employs TRBV30 and TRBJ1-2; 7 bases are a match to TRBD1. Germline V gene data show CDR1 as GTSNPN and CDR2 as SVGIG (reference sequence). The CDR3 contains 12 residues. The ends lost 6 bases at V and 7 bases at J; junction bases unmatched: 8. In nucleotides, the CDR3 is TGTGCCTGTTCCGACAGGGAGCGTGGCTACACCTTC. Translation gives CACSDRERGYTF.

The chain uses TRBV12-3 or TRBV12-4 and TRBJ1-2, with a possible D match to TRBD1 (5 bases). The CDR3 runs 13 residues. V shed 3 bases and J shed 6 bases, with 11 bases lying between them. CDR3 protein: CASSFDSSNGYTF. The CDR3 DNA is TGTGCCAGCAGTTTCGACAGTAGTAATGGCTACACCTTC.

This clone has only one observation. The chain is built from TRBV13 and TRBJ2-7, with 8 nucleotides matching TRBD2. The CDR3 is made up of 14 amino acids. V dropped 7 bases and J dropped 3; count of bases not matched to a gene: 8. Germline V gene sequence: CDR1 PRHDT, CDR2 FYEKMQ (reference sequence). In nucleotides, the CDR3 is TGTGCCAGCACCTCGTTCGGGAGGGGCTACGAGCAGTACTTC. Translating gives CASTSFGRGYEQYF.

This chain uses TRBV7-9 with TRBJ1-6, with a weak D call TRBD1 (6 bases). Germline V lookup: CDR1 SEHNR, CDR2 FQNEAQ (reference sequence). Deletions cut 4 bases from V and 10 bases from J, with 20 bases between. The CDR3 is made up of 16 amino acids. CDR3: CASSSPTGGLRSPLHF. CDR3 nucleotides: TGTGCCAGCAGCTCGCCAACCGGGGGGCTGAGATCACCCCTCCACTTT.

The chain recombines TRBV27 with TRBJ2-7; 8 bases fit TRBD1. The germline V gene has CDR1 MNHEY and CDR2 SMNVEV (reference sequence). This CDR3 has 13 residues. Unmatched junction bases numbered 2, after V lost 3 bases and J lost 4 bases. The CDR3 loop is CASSFGTGYEQYF. CDR3 bases: TGTGCCAGCAGTTTCGGGACAGGATACGAGCAGTACTTC.

The rearrangement links TRBV4-1 to TRBJ1-2, with TRBD1 identical over 9 bases. In germline, CDR1 is MGHRA, CDR2 YSYEKL. CDR3 length: 15 amino acids. The V and J ends lost 1 base and 5 bases, in that order; junction bases with no gene match: 5. The chain's CDR3 is CASSQGTGVVYGYTF. The CDR3 bases are TGCGCCAGCAGCCAAGGGACAGGGGTGGTATATGGCTACACCTTC.

J is TRBJ1-2 and V is TRBV27; 11 nucleotides agree with TRBD1. CDR1 and CDR2 from the germline V gene are MNHEY and SMNVEV (reference sequence). Trimming took 2 bases from V and 2 from J; bases not matched to a gene: 1. The CDR3 is 15 residues long. The CDR3 protein is CASSLRTGGNYGYTF. The CDR3 coding sequence is TGTGCCAGCAGTTTACGGACAGGGGGCAACTATGGCTACACCTTC.

The CDR3 spells CASRPYPPRRTDTQYF. The CDR3 DNA reads TGTGCCAGCAGACCCTACCCCCCCCGCCGCACAGATACGCAGTATTTT. V is TRBV2 and J is TRBJ2-3; D is undetermined. CDR3 size: 16 residues. From germline, CDR1 is SNHLY and CDR2 FYNNEI. V was clipped by 6 bases and J by 1 base, with 17 bases between them.

The DNA for the CDR3 is TGCGCCAGCAGCACCGGGGAAAACGGGGAGCTGTTTTTT. Protein: CASSTGENGELFF. The chain joins TRBV10-1 to TRBJ2-2; tentatively, D is TRBD2 (5 bases). Looked up from germline, CDR1 is WNHNN and CDR2 is SYGVQD (reference sequence). This CDR3 spans 13 amino acids. The V and J ends lost 6 bases and 7 bases respectively, with 12 bases between them.

The rearrangement uses TRBV12-3 or TRBV12-4 and TRBJ1-2; 7 bases fit TRBD1. There are 12 residues in the CDR3. V lost 6 bases and J lost 8; bases outside the gene matches: 6. The CDR3 protein is CASSLRDRGYTF. As DNA, the CDR3 is TGTGCCAGCAGCCTCCGGGACAGAGGCTACACCTTC.

The chain combines TRBV6-1 with TRBJ2-5; 8 bases align to TRBD1. This CDR3 contains 15 residues. Germline CDR1 reads MNHNS; CDR2 reads SASEGT. Losses at the gene ends were 3 bases for V and 3 bases for J; bases not matched to a gene: 6. CDR3: CASSDRHRGEETQYF. The CDR3 DNA is TGTGCCAGCAGTGATCGGCACAGGGGGGAAGAGACCCAGTACTTC.

The sample holds a few counts of this clone. The J gene is TRBJ1-6, the V gene TRBV3-1 (or the pseudogene TRBV3-2); D call uncertain. Germline V CDR1 and CDR2: LGHDT, YNNKEL (reference sequence). This CDR3 is 13 amino acids long. V dropped 0 bases and J dropped 10 bases, with 7 bases sitting between them. CDR3 in DNA: TGTGCCAGCAGCCAAGATACAAACTCACCCCTCCACTTT. It translates to CASSQDTNSPLHF.

DNA for the CDR3: TGTGCCAGCAGCTTCCAGGGGGAACCTAACTATGGCTACACCTTC. It codes for CASSFQGEPNYGYTF. The chain joins TRBV3-1 (or the pseudogene TRBV3-2) to TRBJ1-2, with 7 nucleotides matching TRBD1. This CDR3 has 15 residues. Trimming removed 5 bases from V and 0 bases from J; junction bases left unmatched: 6. Germline V gives CDR1 LGHDT, CDR2 YNNKEL (reference sequence).

The gene calls are TRBV2 and TRBJ1-3; no clear D gene. Trimming took off 4 bases at V and 2 bases at J, with 9 bases between the two ends. The CDR3 runs to 14 residues. CDR1 is SNHLY, CDR2 FYNNEI, per germline. CDR3 bases: TGTGCCAGCAGTGGAGACATACCTGGAAACACCATATATTTT. Protein: CASSGDIPGNTIYF.

The rearrangement uses TRBV5-5 and TRBJ1-1; TRBD1 aligns across 7 bases. The CDR3 contains 15 residues. Germline lookup yields CDR1 SGHKS and CDR2 YYEKEE (reference sequence). Unmatched junction bases numbered 3, after V lost 0 bases and J lost 1 base. CDR3 sequence reads: CASSLARTGNTEAFF. CDR3 bases: TGTGCCAGCAGCTTGGCGAGGACAGGGAACACTGAAGCTTTCTTT.

The chain uses TRBV5-1 and TRBJ1-1; unclear D gene. CDR1 is SGHRS, CDR2 YFSETQ, per germline. The CDR3 has 15 amino acids. Deletions cut 1 base from V and 5 bases from J, with 15 bases between. Here the CDR3 DNA reads TGCGCCAGCAGCTTGACGTTTAAAGGGAGGACTGAAGCTTTCTTT. Encoded protein: CASSLTFKGRTEAFF.

The chain couples TRBV12-3 or TRBV12-4 to TRBJ2-7, with a possible D match to TRBD2 (6 bases). The V gene lost 2 bases and the J gene lost 3 bases, with 8 bases spanning the gap. The CDR3 runs to 13 residues. DNA of the CDR3: TGTGCCAGCAGTTTAACCGGGGGCTACGAGCAGTACTTC. Protein product: CASSLTGGYEQYF.

This clone was recorded only once. The rearrangement links TRBV4-3 to TRBJ1-6; 9 bases are a match to TRBD1. Germline trimming cut 0 bases from V and 9 bases from J; bases unmatched to any gene: 9. Germline CDR1 and CDR2: LGHNA and YSLEER. CDR3 size: 17 residues. The CDR3 DNA reads TGCGCCAGCAGCCAAGAGCCCACAGGGGGCGTGAGTTCACCCCTCCACTTT. It codes for CASSQEPTGGVSSPLHF.

The chain carries TRBV18 and TRBJ2-3, with 14 bases lining up with TRBD2. The junction had 4 bases not matched to a gene; V was cut back by 3 bases and J by 5 bases. CDR3 length equals 16 residues. Germline V lookup: CDR1 KGHSH, CDR2 LQKENI. CDR3 residues: CASSPPGLAGGDTQYF. The CDR3 DNA is TGTGCCAGCTCACCTCCCGGACTAGCGGGGGGAGATACGCAGTATTTT.

The gene calls are TRBV6-5 and TRBJ2-3; D is unclear. The ends were cut back, 4 bases at V and 6 bases at J, with 8 bases in the middle. The CDR3 totals 12 residues. Germline V gene lookup returns CDR1 MNHEY and CDR2 SVGAGI. CDR3 sequence reads: CASSLWRDTQYF. The DNA of the CDR3 is TGTGCCAGCAGTTTGTGGCGGGATACGCAGTATTTT.

A note on this clone: Other DNA sequences from this sample encode an identical CDR3 as well. The rearrangement joins TRBV9 to TRBJ1-2; no definite D call. Germline V gene sequence: CDR1 SGDLS, CDR2 YYNGEE. CDR3 length equals 13 residues. V lost 2 bases, J lost 0 bases, and 5 bases lay in between. CDR3 residues: CASSVDSNYGYTF. CDR3 in DNA: TGTGCCAGCAGCGTCGACTCTAACTATGGCTACACCTTC.

V usage is TRBV2 and J usage is TRBJ2-1; no clear D gene. The CDR3 has 10 residues. Trimming cost V 4 bases and J 12 bases, with 7 bases left between them. Germline V gene lookup returns CDR1 SNHLY and CDR2 FYNNEI. The CDR3 sequence: CASSVRGQFF. In nucleotides, the CDR3 is TGTGCCAGCAGTGTCCGAGGGCAGTTCTTC. Supplemented by reference TRBV2 and TRBJ2-1, the full variable domain reads EPEVTQTPSHQVTQMGQEVILRCVPISNHLYFYWYRQILGQKVEFLVSFYNNEISEKSEIFDDQFSVERPDGSNFTLKIRSTKLEDSAMYFCASSVRGQFFGPGTRLTVL.

This clone has only one observation. The V gene is TRBV11-2, the J gene TRBJ2-1; 11 positions agree with TRBD2. The V gene end was trimmed by 3 bases and the J gene end by 0 bases; junction bases not matched to a gene: 7. CDR3 size: 18 residues. Germline lookup yields CDR1 SGHAT and CDR2 FQNNGV. CDR3 in amino acids: CASSLRTSGSSSYNEQFF. CDR3 DNA sequence: TGTGCCAGCAGCTTGCGGACTAGCGGGTCGAGCTCCTACAATGAGCAGTTCTTC.

This CDR3 is CSASFVPGLAPTQETQYF. The CDR3 DNA is TGCAGTGCTAGTTTCGTTCCAGGACTAGCGCCTACTCAAGAGACCCAGTACTTC. The V gene is TRBV20-1, the J gene TRBJ2-5; 9 positions agree with TRBD2. This CDR3 is 18 amino acids long. Trimming at V came to 3 bases and at J to 2 bases, leaving 16 bases not matched to a gene. Germline V gene sequence: CDR1 DFQATT, CDR2 SNEGSKA (reference sequence).

The J gene is TRBJ2-7, the V gene TRBV11-3, with a tentative D call TRBD2 (5 bases). Trimming removed 4 bases from V and 6 bases from J, with 13 bases in between. CDR1 is SGHNT and CDR2 is YENEEA in the germline V gene. The CDR3 sequence is 13 residues long. CDR3 in amino acids: CASSSEVTSEQYF. CDR3 coding DNA: TGTGCCAGCAGCTCGGAGGTTACCTCCGAGCAGTACTTC. Using reference TRBV11-3 and TRBJ2-7 for the parts outside the CDR3, the full variable domain is EAGVVQSPRYKIIEKKQPVAFWCNPISGHNTLYWYLQNLGQGPELLIRYENEEAVDDSQLPKDRFSAERLKGVDSTLKIQPAELGDSAVYLCASSSEVTSEQYFGPGTRLTVT.

The rearrangement joins TRBV9 to TRBJ1-6; 8 nucleotides agree with TRBD1. The CDR3 runs to 14 residues. V was clipped by 2 bases and J by 7 bases; unmatched bases: 2. Germline-derived CDR1 and CDR2 are SGDLS and YYNGEE. Here the CDR3 reads CASSVQGANSPLHF. CDR3 sequence (DNA): TGTGCCAGCAGCGTTCAGGGGGCCAATTCACCCCTCCACTTT. Full variable domain (missing parts from reference TRBV9 and TRBJ1-6): DSGVTQTPKHLITATGQRVTLRCSPRSGDLSVYWYQQSLDQGLQFLIQYYNGEERAKGNILERFSAQQFPDLHSELNLSSLELGDSALYFCASSVQGANSPLHFGNGTRLTVT.

The gene calls are TRBV9 and TRBJ1-2; TRBD1 agrees at 8 bases. The CDR3 totals 15 residues. J was trimmed by 5 bases and V by 0 bases; bases with no gene match: 6. Germline V lookup: CDR1 SGDLS, CDR2 YYNGEE. CDR3 sequence: CASSVEAGGLYGYTF. The CDR3 DNA follows: TGTGCCAGCAGCGTAGAGGCAGGGGGCCTTTATGGCTACACCTTC.